The entry below gives a single TCR beta chain sequence along with its context. Its antigen is not known. This record comes from a study of cytomegalovirus exposure and HLA in healthy donors. V lost 7 bases and J lost 3, with 10 bases in between. Germline CDR1 is MNHEY and CDR2 is SMNVEV (reference sequence). This CDR3 region has 12 residues. Study-wide results and caveats: Analysis performed later showed TCR beta chains linked to HLA being more clonally expanded than equally common others. Follow-up analysis later connected one missense variant in DCLRE1C with trimming of TCR beta V- and J-genes.

Primers included in the PCR were 60 Vbeta and 13 Jbeta primers. Clones were sequenced by immunoSEQ multiplex PCR, and TCRdb holds only the in-frame ones, with some missing. The profile shows 85,000 to 100,000 clones, 90% of them singletons. The sample consisted of PBMCs. The TCR sequence derives from a man aged 18 to 35 in good health and CMV-seronegative. The gene calls are TRBV27 and TRBJ2-7; possible D gene TRBD1, 5 bases. As DNA, the CDR3 is TGTGCCAGCACTTCCACAGGCTACGAGCAGTACTTC. Encoded protein: CASTSTGYEQYF.